The source of this T cell receptor (beta chain) is a study of cytomegalovirus exposure and HLA in healthy donors. About this clone: What it recognizes is unknown.

PCR used 60 Vbeta primers and 13 Jbeta primers. Measured with immunoSEQ multiplex PCR; TCRdb has only the in-frame clones, and not every one. The sample consists of under 200,000 clones, over 80% of them appearing once. Broader study findings: A missense variant in DCLRE1C was later tied to TCR beta V- and J-gene trimming. Per published reports, the classifier diagnosed cytomegalovirus status with high specificity and sensitivity.

V was trimmed by 8 bases and J by 6 bases, leaving 16 bases between them. This CDR3 has 13 residues. Germline V CDR1 and CDR2: SEHNR, FQNEAQ (reference sequence). Sample: PBMCs. The clonotype comes from a human donor in good health. This chain joins TRBV7-9 and TRBJ1-2, with no clear D. CDR3 amino acids: CASYPTAEDGYTF. CDR3 coding DNA: TGTGCCAGCTATCCGACGGCCGAGGATGGCTACACCTTC. Combining the CDR3 with reference TRBV7-9 and TRBJ1-2 gives the whole variable domain DTGVSQNPRHKITKRGQNVTFRCDPISEHNRLYWYRQTLGQGPEFLTYFQNEAQLEKSRLLSDRFSAERPKGSFSTLEIQRTEQGDSAMYLCASYPTAEDGYTFGSGTRLTVV.